This T cell receptor beta chain was observed in a study of blood T cell repertoires in COVID-19. The CDR3 is 15 amino acids. Germline V lookup: CDR1 LNHDA, CDR2 SQIVND (reference sequence). Trimming cost V 4 bases and J 7 bases, with 14 bases left between them. Repertoires were generated with immunoSEQ multiplex PCR, while TCRdb's copy carries only in-frame clones and drops some. The table has some 49,000 clones, 81% seen once. This clone appeared a few times. Sequencing was done on a sample of peripheral blood. This clonotype was obtained from a woman older than 75 with COVID-19, enrolled during active disease. The chain couples TRBV19 to TRBJ1-6; D remains unclear. CDR3 protein: CASSTYNTGNSPLHF. Here the CDR3 DNA reads TGTGCCAGTAGTACCTATAACACGGGGAATTCACCCCTCCACTTT.